One sample yielded the 4 T cell receptor beta chains listed below, sequenced in a study of response to subunit inactivated influenza vaccine. TCRdb fed the RT-PCR reads into MiXCR, producing one record per CDR3 protein. This sample has approximately 520,000 distinct CDR3 sequences, with 16% found just once. Sequencing used CD4+ T cells sorted from PBMCs, obtained about 23 months after vaccination. Every receptor here comes from a man aged 45 to 70 who received an inactivated influenza vaccine.

This clonotype was counted a few times. The rearrangement uses TRBV4-2 and TRBJ2-5; the match to TRBD2 covers 11 bases. Germline V CDR1 and CDR2: LGHNA, YNFKEQ. The length of the CDR3 is 18 residues. V lost 3 bases and J lost 3; bases outside the gene matches: 12. The CDR3 coding sequence is TGTGCCAGCAGCCACCATGAGGGGCTAGCGGGGGGAAAAGAGACCCAGTACTTC. It translates to CASSHHEGLAGGKETQYF.

This chain uses TRBV20-1 with TRBJ1-2; possibly TRBD1 for D (5 bases). This CDR3 has 13 amino acids. Trimming cost V 6 bases and J 0 bases, with 11 bases left between them. Germline CDR1 and CDR2: DFQATT and SNEGSKA (reference sequence). CDR3 in amino acids: CSAGETANYGYTF. DNA for the CDR3: TGCAGTGCCGGAGAGACAGCTAACTATGGCTACACCTTC.

This clonotype was counted many times. DNA of the CDR3: TGTGCCAGCAGCACAAGTCGGGGGACCAACTACGAGCAGTACTTC. This encodes CASSTSRGTNYEQYF. The J gene is TRBJ2-7, the V gene TRBV12-3 or TRBV12-4; a possible D gene is TRBD2 (6 bases). The CDR3 spans 15 residues. V shed 6 bases and J shed 3 bases, with 18 bases lying between them.

CDR3: CASRPNRDRVHEQYF. In nucleotides, the CDR3 is TGCGCCAGCAGACCTAACCGGGACAGGGTCCACGAGCAGTACTTC. The genes are TRBV5-1 and TRBJ2-7; 9 bases line up with TRBD1. The CDR3 consists of 15 residues. The trim removed 5 bases at V and 5 bases at J, leaving 11 bases unmatched. Germline V gene sequence: CDR1 SGHRS, CDR2 YFSETQ.